A selection of T cell receptor beta chains follows, all from one sample in a study of blood T cell repertoires in COVID-19. Sequencing was performed with immunoSEQ multiplex PCR; in TCRdb, only in-frame clones are kept and a portion is missing. The sample records roughly 120,000 clones, around four fifths being singletons. The sequenced material came from peripheral blood. The receptors were sampled from a man under 40 with acute or convalescent COVID-19. Each CDR3 is given with its conserved first and last residue. Each record gives: V gene, J gene, clone size, D gene, CDR3 protein, CDR3 DNA. The D gene is left open where the match is weak. Clone size, where shown, is once, few, many, or a class for clones that have expanded.

v_call: TRBV5-1; j_call: TRBJ2-6; clone_size: once; d_call: NA; cdr3_aa: CASSPIDSPLYGANVLTF; cdr3_nt: TGCGCCAGCAGCCCTATCGACAGCCCCCTGTATGGGGCCAACGTCCTGACTTTC
v_call: TRBV18; j_call: TRBJ1-2; clone_size: NA; d_call: TRBD1; cdr3_aa: CASSPRAGQGRGSNYGYTF; cdr3_nt: TGTGCCAGCTCACCACGGGCCGGACAGGGCCGGGGTTCTAACTATGGCTACACCTTC
v_call: TRBV6-6; j_call: TRBJ1-2; clone_size: NA; d_call: NA; cdr3_aa: CASSHLYGYTF; cdr3_nt: TGTGCCAGCAGTCATCTGTATGGCTACACCTTC
v_call: TRBV18; j_call: TRBJ1-2; clone_size: once; d_call: NA; cdr3_aa: CASSPSGGLSYGYTF; cdr3_nt: TGTGCCAGCTCACCATCGGGGGGCCTGAGCTATGGCTACACCTTC
v_call: TRBV11-2; j_call: TRBJ2-1; clone_size: NA; d_call: NA; cdr3_aa: CASSAGTLYNEQFF; cdr3_nt: TGTGCCAGCAGCGCCGGGACTCTATACAATGAGCAGTTCTTC
v_call: TRBV6-6; j_call: TRBJ2-1; clone_size: NA; d_call: TRBD2; cdr3_aa: CASSYPSGNNEQFF; cdr3_nt: TGTGCCAGCAGTTACCCTAGCGGGAACAATGAGCAGTTCTTC
v_call: TRBV11-2; j_call: TRBJ1-2; clone_size: NA; d_call: NA; cdr3_aa: CASSFRLRGYTF; cdr3_nt: TGTGCCAGCAGCTTCCGCCTTCGGGGCTACACCTTC
v_call: TRBV19; j_call: TRBJ1-1; clone_size: few; d_call: TRBD1; cdr3_aa: CASSPDRGVTEAFF; cdr3_nt: TGTGCCAGTAGTCCCGACAGGGGAGTCACTGAAGCTTTCTTT
v_call: TRBV6-4; j_call: TRBJ2-1; clone_size: few; d_call: TRBD2; cdr3_aa: CASSDPYRLGGEGLLKDEQFF; cdr3_nt: TGTGCCAGCAGTGACCCCTACCGCCTGGGGGGGGAGGGCCTATTAAAGGATGAGCAGTTCTTC
v_call: TRBV11-2; j_call: TRBJ2-1; clone_size: NA; d_call: NA; cdr3_aa: CASSLDPTRNPYNEQFF; cdr3_nt: TGTGCCAGCAGCTTAGACCCGACTAGAAACCCCTACAATGAGCAGTTCTTC
v_call: TRBV5-1; j_call: TRBJ2-1; clone_size: NA; d_call: NA; cdr3_aa: CASSLLRDDEQFF; cdr3_nt: TGCGCCAGCAGCTTGCTCCGGGATGATGAGCAGTTCTTC
v_call: TRBV29-1; j_call: TRBJ1-1; clone_size: once; d_call: NA; cdr3_aa: CSVSLGVSNTEAFF; cdr3_nt: TGCAGCGTTTCACTCGGGGTTTCGAACACTGAAGCTTTCTTT
v_call: TRBV2; j_call: TRBJ2-1; clone_size: NA; d_call: NA; cdr3_aa: CASHDIPQGTYNEQFF; cdr3_nt: TGTGCCAGCCACGACATCCCACAGGGAACCTACAATGAGCAGTTCTTC
v_call: TRBV29-1; j_call: TRBJ2-2; clone_size: NA; d_call: NA; cdr3_aa: CSVEDRVSGGADTGELFF; cdr3_nt: TGCAGCGTTGAAGATCGTGTGTCGGGGGGCGCGGACACCGGGGAGCTGTTTTTT
v_call: TRBV2; j_call: TRBJ2-1; clone_size: NA; d_call: TRBD2; cdr3_aa: CASSEALQAGGWDEQFF; cdr3_nt: TGTGCCAGCAGTGAAGCGCTTCAAGCGGGAGGGTGGGATGAGCAGTTCTTC
v_call: TRBV11-2; j_call: TRBJ2-5; clone_size: NA; d_call: NA; cdr3_aa: CASSLDRVWAETQYF; cdr3_nt: TGTGCCAGCAGCTTAGACAGGGTCTGGGCAGAGACCCAGTACTTC
v_call: TRBV18; j_call: TRBJ1-4; clone_size: NA; d_call: NA; cdr3_aa: CASSPKWEKLFF; cdr3_nt: TGTGCCAGCTCACCAAAGTGGGAGAAACTGTTTTTT
v_call: TRBV19; j_call: TRBJ2-1; clone_size: NA; d_call: TRBD2; cdr3_aa: CASSISALLADAYNEQFF; cdr3_nt: TGTGCCAGTAGTATAAGCGCCCTACTAGCGGATGCCTACAATGAGCAGTTCTTC
v_call: TRBV28; j_call: TRBJ2-5; clone_size: NA; d_call: NA; cdr3_aa: CASKTPLTGLETQYF; cdr3_nt: TGTGCCAGCAAAACTCCGTTAACGGGGTTGGAGACCCAGTACTTC
v_call: TRBV3-1/TRBV3-2; j_call: TRBJ2-3; clone_size: few; d_call: TRBD2; cdr3_aa: CASSPSIISGGAADTQYF; cdr3_nt: TGTGCCAGCAGCCCCTCCATTATTAGCGGGGGGGCCGCAGATACGCAGTATTTT
v_call: TRBV3-1/TRBV3-2; j_call: TRBJ1-2; clone_size: NA; d_call: TRBD1; cdr3_aa: CASSRHTGDVSGYTF; cdr3_nt: TGTGCCAGCAGCCGCCATACAGGGGACGTCTCGGGCTACACCTTC
v_call: TRBV19; j_call: TRBJ2-7; clone_size: NA; d_call: NA; cdr3_aa: CASSLGSRAEQYF; cdr3_nt: TGTGCCAGTAGTTTAGGGTCGAGGGCAGAGCAGTACTTC
v_call: TRBV19; j_call: TRBJ2-1; clone_size: NA; d_call: NA; cdr3_aa: CASKWGRSYNEQFF; cdr3_nt: TGTGCCAGTAAGTGGGGCAGAAGCTACAATGAGCAGTTCTTC
v_call: TRBV29-1; j_call: TRBJ2-1; clone_size: NA; d_call: NA; cdr3_aa: CSGRGGAGYNEQFF; cdr3_nt: TGCAGCGGCCGCGGGGGCGCGGGTTACAATGAGCAGTTCTTC
v_call: TRBV6-4; j_call: TRBJ2-1; clone_size: NA; d_call: TRBD1; cdr3_aa: CASSRTGWAYNEQFF; cdr3_nt: TGTGCCAGCAGCCGGACAGGGTGGGCCTACAATGAGCAGTTCTTC
v_call: TRBV19; j_call: TRBJ1-1; clone_size: NA; d_call: TRBD1; cdr3_aa: CASRWGQGLFMNTEAFF; cdr3_nt: TGTGCCAGTAGGTGGGGACAGGGATTATTCATGAACACTGAAGCTTTCTTT
v_call: TRBV19; j_call: TRBJ1-5; clone_size: NA; d_call: TRBD1; cdr3_aa: CASSEGAGNQPQHF; cdr3_nt: TGTGCCAGTAGTGAGGGGGCGGGCAATCAGCCCCAGCATTTT
v_call: TRBV30; j_call: TRBJ2-7; clone_size: NA; d_call: NA; cdr3_aa: CAWSVSVEQYF; cdr3_nt: TGTGCCTGGAGTGTATCAGTCGAGCAGTACTTC
v_call: TRBV21-1; j_call: TRBJ2-5; clone_size: NA; d_call: NA; cdr3_aa: CASSPRGEIHQETQYF; cdr3_nt: TGTGCCAGCAGCCCCCGGGGGGAGATACACCAAGAGACCCAGTACTTC